The text below deals with one T cell receptor (beta chain). What it recognizes is unknown. TCRdb itself ran the reads through MiXCR, one entry per CDR3 protein. The repertoire consists of 510,000 or so distinct CDR3 sequences, with approximately 25% occurring once and the leading ten covering roughly an eighth. The data are from a study of T cell repertoires in cytomegalovirus infection. For the study at large: Matching HLA type and CMV infection were both indicated by public TCR beta signatures. Findings and limits, study-wide: Ex vivo, HLA-C-restricted CMV-specific TCR beta clonotypes prevailed over the rest of the response. Of the TCR beta families, the public ones yielded a cumulative frequency that identified carriers of CMV plus the relevant HLA.

This CDR3 spans 16 amino acids. The V end lost 0 bases, the J end lost 5 bases, and 17 bases lay between the germline ends. Germline V gives CDR1 SGHRS, CDR2 YFSETQ. Sequenced material: PBMCs. The rearrangement joins TRBV5-1 to TRBJ1-1, with D tentatively TRBD1 (5 bases). The TCR was taken from a human donor in good health (CMV status not recorded). Some clones in this sample may be carry-over from other donors' samples. The CDR3 bases are TGCGCCAGCAGCTTGGCCGGACATTTCGAAAAGACTGAAGCTTTCTTT. It yields the protein CASSLAGHFEKTEAFF.